This is a list of T cell receptor beta chains from one sample in a study of radiotherapy plus CTLA-4 blockade in lung cancer. Clones were read by immunoSEQ multiplex PCR, and TCRdb kept only the in-frame ones, dropping some. This sample yields approximately 94,000 clones, of which approximately 78% are seen a single time; over 20% belongs to the top ten. Sequenced material: peripheral blood, taken from a patient treated with radiotherapy plus ipilimumab. The receptor set was obtained from a human donor with non-small cell lung cancer that progressed on radiotherapy plus ipilimumab. The CDR3 runs from the conserved cysteine through the conserved F or W. D genes are given only for firm matches. Not every row has a clone size; where given, it reads once, few, many or a size class.

clone size: NA
D gene: TRBD1
J gene: TRBJ2-7
V gene: TRBV6-1
CDR3 DNA: TGTGCCAGCACCTGGACAGGGGCCTACGAGCAGTACTTC
CDR3 protein: CASTWTGAYEQYF

clone size: NA
D gene: TRBD2
J gene: TRBJ2-1
V gene: TRBV9
CDR3 DNA: TGTGCCAGCAGCGTAAGCGGGACGAGCTCCTACAATGAGCAGTTCTTC
CDR3 protein: CASSVSGTSSYNEQFF

clone size: NA
D gene: NA
J gene: TRBJ1-5
V gene: TRBV7-2
CDR3 DNA: TGTGCCAGCAGCTTAGGGGAACTACATCAGCCCCAGCATTTT
CDR3 protein: CASSLGELHQPQHF

clone size: NA
D gene: TRBD1
J gene: TRBJ1-4
V gene: TRBV6-6
CDR3 DNA: TGTGCCAGCAGAAGGACAGGGGTAGGAGAAAAACTGTTTTTT
CDR3 protein: CASRRTGVGEKLFF

clone size: NA
D gene: TRBD2
J gene: TRBJ2-2
V gene: TRBV30
CDR3 DNA: TGTGCCTGGAGTACTAAATCTAGCGGGAGGCTCACCGGGGAGCTGTTTTTT
CDR3 protein: CAWSTKSSGRLTGELFF

clone size: NA
D gene: TRBD1
J gene: TRBJ1-4
V gene: TRBV11-2
CDR3 DNA: TGTGCCAGCAGCTTGGGGACAGGGGCGAGGGAAAAACTGTTTTTT
CDR3 protein: CASSLGTGAREKLFF

clone size: NA
D gene: TRBD2
J gene: TRBJ2-1
V gene: TRBV7-2
CDR3 DNA: TGTGCCAGCAGCCCCCGGGCGGGAGTGAGAAATGAGCAGTTCTTC
CDR3 protein: CASSPRAGVRNEQFF

clone size: NA
D gene: NA
J gene: TRBJ2-1
V gene: TRBV7-2
CDR3 DNA: TGTGCCAGCAGCTTAGGCGGCCCGAGCTCCTACAATGAGCAGTTCTTC
CDR3 protein: CASSLGGPSSYNEQFF

clone size: NA
D gene: NA
J gene: TRBJ2-7
V gene: TRBV12-2
CDR3 DNA: TGTGCAAGTCGCTTAGTAAATGGGGACAGAAAAGTCTCCTACGAGCAGTACTTC
CDR3 protein: CASRLVNGDRKVSYEQYF

clone size: NA
D gene: NA
J gene: TRBJ1-5
V gene: TRBV2
CDR3 DNA: TGTGCCAGCAGGGGTGCCGAGGGTACCAATCAGCCCCAGCATTTT
CDR3 protein: CASRGAEGTNQPQHF

clone size: NA
D gene: TRBD2
J gene: TRBJ2-1
V gene: TRBV5-1
CDR3 DNA: TGCGCCAGCAGTCTCGGACTAGCGGGAGATAGCAAGCAGTTCTTC
CDR3 protein: CASSLGLAGDSKQFF

clone size: NA
D gene: NA
J gene: TRBJ1-5
V gene: TRBV4-1
CDR3 DNA: TGCGCCAGCAGCCAAGAAATAGGGCGGAATCAGCCCCAGCATTTT
CDR3 protein: CASSQEIGRNQPQHF

clone size: NA
D gene: NA
J gene: TRBJ1-1
V gene: TRBV5-1
CDR3 DNA: TGCGCCAGCAGCTTAAAAGGGACGTCAAACACTGAAGCTTTCTTT
CDR3 protein: CASSLKGTSNTEAFF

clone size: NA
D gene: NA
J gene: TRBJ2-3
V gene: TRBV7-3
CDR3 DNA: TGTGCCAGCAGCTTATCGGGAGTGGGAGATACGCAGTATTTT
CDR3 protein: CASSLSGVGDTQYF

clone size: few
D gene: NA
J gene: TRBJ2-1
V gene: TRBV12-5
CDR3 DNA: TGTGCTAGTGCCTCAGCTAATGAGCAGTTCTTC
CDR3 protein: CASASANEQFF

clone size: NA
D gene: NA
J gene: TRBJ2-3
V gene: TRBV13
CDR3 DNA: TGTGCCAGCAGCTTAAAACAGACCACCCGCACAGATACGCAGTATTTT
CDR3 protein: CASSLKQTTRTDTQYF

clone size: once
D gene: NA
J gene: TRBJ1-1
V gene: TRBV27
CDR3 DNA: TGTGCCAGCAAAGGGGGGGGCACTGAAGCTTTCTTT
CDR3 protein: CASKGGGTEAFF

clone size: NA
D gene: NA
J gene: TRBJ1-5
V gene: TRBV19
CDR3 DNA: TGTGCCAGCCAAAACGTGAGAAAAAATCAGCCCCAGCATTTT
CDR3 protein: CASQNVRKNQPQHF

clone size: NA
D gene: NA
J gene: TRBJ1-1
V gene: TRBV5-1
CDR3 DNA: TGCGCCAGCAGCCGCCGGGCCGACTTGAACACTGAAGCTTTCTTT
CDR3 protein: CASSRRADLNTEAFF

clone size: NA
D gene: NA
J gene: TRBJ2-2
V gene: TRBV10-2
CDR3 DNA: TGCGCCAGCAGTGAGTTAGTCAACACCGGGGAGCTGTTTTTT
CDR3 protein: CASSELVNTGELFF

clone size: NA
D gene: TRBD2
J gene: TRBJ2-1
V gene: TRBV30
CDR3 DNA: TGTGCCTGGAGTACCTTCGGACTAGCGGGAGGGCTCAGCTCCTACAATGAGCAGTTCTTC
CDR3 protein: CAWSTFGLAGGLSSYNEQFF

clone size: NA
D gene: NA
J gene: TRBJ1-1
V gene: TRBV19
CDR3 DNA: TGTGCCAGTAGTAAAACACCCATGAACACTGAAGCTTTCTTT
CDR3 protein: CASSKTPMNTEAFF

clone size: NA
D gene: NA
J gene: TRBJ1-4
V gene: TRBV7-9
CDR3 DNA: TGTGCCAGCAGCTCCTGGGCGGCCCAGAATGAAAAACTGTTTTTT
CDR3 protein: CASSSWAAQNEKLFF